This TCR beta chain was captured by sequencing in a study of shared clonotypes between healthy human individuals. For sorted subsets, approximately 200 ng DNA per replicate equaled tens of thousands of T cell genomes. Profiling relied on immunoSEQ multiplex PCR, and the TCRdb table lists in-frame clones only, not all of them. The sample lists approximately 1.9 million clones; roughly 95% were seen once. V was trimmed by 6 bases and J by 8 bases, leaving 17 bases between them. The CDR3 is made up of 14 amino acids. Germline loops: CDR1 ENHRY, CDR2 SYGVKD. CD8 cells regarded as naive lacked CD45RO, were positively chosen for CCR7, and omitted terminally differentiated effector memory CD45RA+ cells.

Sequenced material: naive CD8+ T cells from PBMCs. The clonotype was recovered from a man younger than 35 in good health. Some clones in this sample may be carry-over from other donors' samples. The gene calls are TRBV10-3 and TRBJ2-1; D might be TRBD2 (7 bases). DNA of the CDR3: TGTGCCATCAGGGGGGCGGGAGTCTTCGATGAGCAGTTCTTC. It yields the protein CAIRGAGVFDEQFF.